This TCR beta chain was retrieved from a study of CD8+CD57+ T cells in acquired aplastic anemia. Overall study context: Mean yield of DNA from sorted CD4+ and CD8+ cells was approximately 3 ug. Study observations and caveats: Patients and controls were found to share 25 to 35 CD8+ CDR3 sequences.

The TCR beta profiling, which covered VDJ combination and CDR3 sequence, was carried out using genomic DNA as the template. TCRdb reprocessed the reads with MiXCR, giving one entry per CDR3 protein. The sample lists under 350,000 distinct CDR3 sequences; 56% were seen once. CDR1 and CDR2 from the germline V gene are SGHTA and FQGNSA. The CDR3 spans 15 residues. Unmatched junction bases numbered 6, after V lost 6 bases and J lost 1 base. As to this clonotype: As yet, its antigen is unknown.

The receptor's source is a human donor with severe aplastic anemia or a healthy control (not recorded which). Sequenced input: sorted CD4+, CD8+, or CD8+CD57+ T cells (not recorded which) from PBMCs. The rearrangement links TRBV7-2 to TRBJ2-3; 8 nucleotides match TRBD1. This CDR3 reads CASSQTGVGTDTQYF. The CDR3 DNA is TGTGCCAGCAGTCAGACAGGGGTCGGCACAGATACGCAGTATTTT.